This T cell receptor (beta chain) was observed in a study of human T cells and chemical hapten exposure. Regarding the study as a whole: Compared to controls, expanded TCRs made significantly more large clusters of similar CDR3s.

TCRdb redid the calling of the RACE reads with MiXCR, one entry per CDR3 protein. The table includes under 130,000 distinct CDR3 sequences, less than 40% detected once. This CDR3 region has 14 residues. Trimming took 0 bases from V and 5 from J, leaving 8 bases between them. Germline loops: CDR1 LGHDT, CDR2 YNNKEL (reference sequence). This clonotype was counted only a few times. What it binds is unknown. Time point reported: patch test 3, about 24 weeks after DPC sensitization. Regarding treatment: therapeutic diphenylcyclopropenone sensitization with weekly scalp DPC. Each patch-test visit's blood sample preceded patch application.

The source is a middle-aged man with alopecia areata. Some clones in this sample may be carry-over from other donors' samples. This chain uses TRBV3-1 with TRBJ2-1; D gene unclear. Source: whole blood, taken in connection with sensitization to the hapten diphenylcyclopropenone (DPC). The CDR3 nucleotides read TGTGCCAGCAGCCAAGAAGCTGCGAACAATGAGCAGTTCTTC. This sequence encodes CASSQEAANNEQFF.